The clone carrying this T cell receptor beta chain was found a few times. What it binds is not known. The entry originates in a study of cytomegalovirus exposure and HLA in healthy donors. Study-wide results and limits: Later, TCR association rates were found to vary by HLA locus, highest for DRB1 and lowest for HLA-C.

Germline values: CDR1 SGDLS, CDR2 YYNGEE. V lost 4 bases to trimming and J lost 4 bases; unmatched junction nucleotides: 4. The CDR3 covers 13 residues. Use of 60 Vbeta and 13 Jbeta primers characterized the PCR. Using immunoSEQ multiplex PCR, the repertoire was profiled, and TCRdb retains in-frame clones only, with some absent. Of 150,000 to 200,000 clones detected, around four fifths appear once; the ten largest clones hold 1.5% to 2.5%. The sample consisted of PBMCs. V usage is TRBV9 and J usage is TRBJ1-2; 7 bases are shared with TRBD1. This sequence originates from a man aged 18-30 years in good health and CMV-seronegative. The CDR3 DNA reads as TGTGCCAGCAGCCTGACAGGGACCTATGGCTACACCTTC. This sequence encodes CASSLTGTYGYTF.